These 21 T cell receptor delta chains were sequenced from one sample in a study of Vδ1+ human thymocytes. Extracted RNA was reverse transcribed into cDNA. Pooled V-gene forward primers with one constant-region reverse primer generated the CDR3 amplicons by multiplex PCR. TCRdb processed the multiplex PCR reads again with the CATT caller. The sample shows around 20,000 delta-chain clones, roughly 8% of them seen only once. These receptors' antigens are unknown. General study results and limits: Highly polyclonal TRG and TRD repertoires with Gaussian CDR3 length distributions appeared in thymus.

Material for sequencing was Vdelta1+ gamma-delta thymocytes from the thymus. The sample's subset: FACS-sorted CD3+ TCRalphabeta- TCRVdelta1+ TCRVdelta2- thymocytes. The receptor set was obtained from a child less than two years old who had congenital heart surgery.

This clone was seen a few times. The chain carries TRDV1 and TRDJ1, with unresolved D. Trimming removed 3 bases at V and 0 bases at J, with 20 bases between. The CDR3 is 18 amino acids. Germline V gives CDR1 TSWWSYY, CDR2 QGS. This chain's CDR3 is CALGDPSTLGRYTDKLIF. In DNA form, the CDR3 reads TGTGCTCTTGGGGACCCCTCTACGTTGGGCCGCTACACCGATAAACTCATCTTT.

The V gene is uncalled and the J gene is TRDJ1; the DNA was not compared with TRDD3, the D call given in the table. The CDR3 runs to 18 residues. CDR3 residues: CALGVILPHWGHTDKLIF. CDR3 nucleotides: TGTGCTCTTGGGGTTATCCTACCCCACTGGGGCCACACCGATAAACTCATCTTT.

The rearrangement links TRDV1 to TRDJ1; TRDD3 matches 8 bases. The J gene comes from matching the DNA to germline here; TCRdb lacks it. This CDR3 contains 22 residues. CDR1 is TSWWSYY and CDR2 is QGS in the germline V gene. J lost 7 bases, V lost 3 bases, and 31 bases had no gene match. This CDR3 is CALGDAGPFRYWGVTYGGKLIF. In nucleotides, the CDR3 is TGTGCTCTTGGGGACGCTGGGCCTTTTCGTTACTGGGGGGTTACATACGGAGGTAAACTCATCTTT.

This clone showed up just a few times. The rearrangement uses TRDV1 and TRDJ1, with 11 bases fitting TRDD3. CDR3 size: 18 residues. With V trimmed by 0 bases and J by 6 bases, 12 bases remained unmatched. Germline CDR1 and CDR2: TSWWSYY and QGS. CDR3 nucleotide sequence: TGTGCTCTTGGGGAACTAGTGCCGAGTGGGGGATACGGTAATAAACTCATCTTT. It specifies CALGELVPSGGYGNKLIF.

This clone was detected only a few times. This chain connects TRDV1 to TRDJ1, with D possibly matching TRDD3 (5 bases). The CDR3 consists of 16 residues. V lost 0 bases to trimming and J lost 0 bases, with 11 bases between them. From germline, CDR1 is TSWWSYY and CDR2 QGS. CDR3 sequence (DNA): TGTGCTCTTGGGGAACTCCGATACACGAACACCGATAAACTCATCTTT. This codes for CALGELRYTNTDKLIF.

In this sample, this clone turned up a few times. The rearrangement joins TRDV1 to TRDJ1; a weak D match, TRDD3 (5 bases). This CDR3 region has 16 residues. The germline gives CDR1 TSWWSYY, CDR2 QGS. V lost 2 bases, J lost 2 bases, and 15 bases lay in between. CDR3 coding DNA: TGTGCTCTTGGGGAAACACTTCGGGATGCTACCGATAAACTCATCTTT. Amino acid sequence: CALGETLRDATDKLIF.

The genes are TRDV1 and TRDJ1; either TRDD2 or TRDD3 may fit D (6 bases each). TCRdb lists no J gene, so it was determined here by aligning the DNA to germline. V lost 3 bases and J lost 3, with 32 bases in between. This CDR3 has 21 amino acids. Germline V gene sequence: CDR1 TSWWSYY, CDR2 QGS. The DNA of the CDR3 is TGTGCTCTTGGGGACCACTCTCATTTCCTAAGGGGATTCAGAGGAGCCGATAAACTCATCTTT. Translation gives CALGDHSHFLRGFRGADKLIF.

This rearrangement joins TRDV1 to TRDJ1; TRDD3 matches at 7 bases. CDR1 TSWWSYY and CDR2 QGS come from the germline V gene. The CDR3 totals 20 residues. Germline trimming cut 0 bases from V and 0 bases from J; bases unmatched to any gene: 16. The CDR3, as DNA: TGTGCTCTTGGGGAACTGGCAGATTCTACTGGGGAGCAGTACACCGATAAACTCATCTTT. It yields the protein CALGELADSTGEQYTDKLIF.

The chain joins TRDV1 to TRDJ1; D perhaps matches TRDD3 (6 bases). Germline matching of the DNA provided the J gene here, since TCRdb leaves it blank. The germline V and J ends were trimmed by 1 base and 9 bases, with 30 bases remaining between them. The V gene's germline CDR1 is TSWWSYY and CDR2 QGS. The CDR3 covers 19 residues. The CDR3 nucleotides are TGTGCTCTTGGGGAACCGAAATGGGGTCCGAGGGGGGAGACCCTCGAACTCATCTTT. Translating it yields CALGEPKWGPRGETLELIF.

This rearrangement joins TRDV1 to TRDJ1; TRDD2 might be the D (6 bases). CDR3 length equals 22 residues. The germline V and J ends were trimmed by 4 bases and 5 bases, with 38 bases remaining between them. Germline loops: CDR1 TSWWSYY, CDR2 QGS. In nucleotides, the CDR3 is TGTGCTCTTGGGGTCGCTTCCTGCCAGAGGACCTGCGGCATACGAACGAGAGATAAACTCATCTTT. Residues: CALGVASCQRTCGIRTRDKLIF.

V is TRDV1 and J is TRDJ1; D gene unclear. This CDR3 has 17 amino acids. CDR1 is TSWWSYY and CDR2 is QGS in the germline V gene. Trimming shortened V by 2 bases and J by 4 bases, and 20 bases separated the two germline ends. The CDR3 sequence: CALGEWKSLRGFDKLIF. In nucleotides, the CDR3 is TGTGCTCTTGGGGAATGGAAAAGTCTACGGGGCTTCGATAAACTCATCTTT.

The chain links TRDV1 to TRDJ1; D might be TRDD2 or TRDD3, each matching 6 bases. V lost 9 bases to trimming and J lost 3 bases, with 29 bases between them. The CDR3 length is 18 residues. CDR1 is TSWWSYY and CDR2 is QGS in the germline V gene. Here the CDR3 DNA reads TGTGCTCTCAGATTGTCCTACGGAAAGTGTGGGGGCTCCGATAAACTCATCTTT. Translating gives CALRLSYGKCGGSDKLIF.

This rearrangement joins TRDV1 to TRDJ1, with 7 bases identical to TRDD3. CDR1 TSWWSYY and CDR2 QGS come from the germline V gene. The V and J ends lost 7 bases and 3 bases, in that order; junction bases with no gene match: 11. The CDR3 length is 15 residues. CDR3 region: CALVTGDLWADKLIF. CDR3 nucleotide sequence: TGTGCTCTTGTAACTGGGGACCTCTGGGCCGATAAACTCATCTTT.

The chain recombines TRDV1 with TRDJ1, with 12 positions matching TRDD3. V trimming: 2 bases; J trimming: 3 bases; junction bases outside the gene matches: 10. CDR3 length: 18 amino acids. Germline lookup yields CDR1 TSWWSYY and CDR2 QGS. The CDR3 spells CALGEKYWGIPGSDKLIF. The DNA of the CDR3 is TGTGCTCTTGGGGAAAAGTACTGGGGGATACCGGGGTCCGATAAACTCATCTTT.

The chain uses TRDV1 and TRDJ1, with 8 bases fitting TRDD3. CDR3 size: 17 residues. CDR1 and CDR2 (germline): TSWWSYY, QGS. The junction had 13 bases not matched to a gene; V was cut back by 7 bases and J by 0 bases. CDR3 in DNA: TGTGCTCTTGTTGGTGGATGGGGGATTAAGTACACCGATAAACTCATCTTT. Amino acid sequence: CALVGGWGIKYTDKLIF.

This clone is termed medium-sized (0.01 to 0.1%). This rearrangement joins TRDV2 to TRDJ1; 7 bases fit TRDD3. Germline V gene sequence: CDR1 GEAIGNYY, CDR2 EKD. Germline trimming cut 0 bases from V and 5 bases from J; bases unmatched to any gene: 5. CDR3 length equals 14 residues. CDR3 protein: CACDTLGVSDKLIF. CDR3 in DNA: TGTGCCTGTGACACCCTGGGGGTATCGGATAAACTCATCTTT.

The rearrangement joins TRDV1 to TRDJ1, with 10 bases aligning to TRDD3. V shed 2 bases and J 3 bases; nucleotides not matched to a gene: 21. The CDR3 spans 21 residues. Looked up from germline, CDR1 is TSWWSYY and CDR2 is QGS. CDR3 protein: CALGENVLRGSGGYLSDKLIF. The CDR3 nucleotides read TGTGCTCTTGGGGAAAACGTCCTACGGGGGAGTGGGGGATACTTGTCCGATAAACTCATCTTT.

The chain recombines TRDV1 with TRDJ1; 13 nucleotides match TRDD3. V lost 5 bases, J lost 1 base, and 22 bases stayed unmatched. From germline, CDR1 is TSWWSYY and CDR2 QGS. The CDR3 extends over 22 amino acids. CDR3 in amino acids: CALGTPPWVVLNWGIRTDKLIF. The CDR3 nucleotides are TGTGCTCTTGGGACCCCCCCATGGGTAGTCTTAAACTGGGGGATACGCACCGATAAACTCATCTTT.

The chain combines TRDV1 with TRDJ1; D unclear. No J gene is reported in TCRdb; it was inferred here by comparing the DNA with germline. Trimming stripped 1 base from V and 0 bases from J, with 24 bases between. Per germline, CDR1 TSWWSYY and CDR2 QGS. This CDR3 region has 20 residues. CDR3 DNA: TGTGCTCTTGGGGAACGGGGCCCAACCCTCAACCGAACATACACCGATAAACTCATCTTT. Amino acid sequence: CALGERGPTLNRTYTDKLIF.

This clone came up a few times. The rearrangement uses TRDV1 and TRDJ1; TRDD3 agrees at 11 bases. Germline CDR1 TSWWSYY, CDR2 QGS. The CDR3 is 19 amino acids. J lost 0 bases, V lost 2 bases, and 11 bases had no gene match. CDR3: CALGEYSNWGIEYTDKLIF. As DNA, the CDR3 is TGTGCTCTTGGGGAATACTCCAACTGGGGGATAGAGTACACCGATAAACTCATCTTT.

This clone has only a few counts. The V and J genes are TRDV1 and TRDJ1; TRDD3 matches at 10 bases. Germline CDR1 TSWWSYY, CDR2 QGS. Trimming removed 1 base from V and 0 bases from J; junction bases left unmatched: 20. CDR3 size: 22 residues. DNA of the CDR3: TGTGCTCTTGGGGAACGGAACTTCCCCATACTGGGGGATGCGGGGTACACCGATAAACTCATCTTT. Its translation is CALGERNFPILGDAGYTDKLIF.